These 22 T cell receptor beta chains were all obtained from the same sample, sequenced in a study of T-cell memory formation after mild COVID-19. Each CDR3 protein is one row after TCRdb ran MiXCR on the 5' RACE reads. Among about 340,000 distinct CDR3 sequences, 20% to 25% were seen once, and the ten largest hold under 25%. The sequencing input was PBMCs or a T cell subset sorted from them (not recorded which). The source is a man younger than 35 who had mild COVID-19 (a few samples of this study predate the infection). Cell type and time point are not known.

This clonotype was picked up a small number of times. The rearrangement links TRBV7-2 to TRBJ2-1; 9 nucleotides align to TRBD2. The CDR3 totals 14 residues. Germline V gene data show CDR1 as SGHTA and CDR2 as FQGNSA. After removal of 2 bases from V and 7 bases from J, the junction contained 3 bases not matched to a gene. The CDR3 DNA follows: TGTGCCAGCAGCTTATGGACTAGCGATAATGAGCAGTTCTTC. This sequence encodes CASSLWTSDNEQFF. The full variable domain, in which reference TRBV7-2 and TRBJ2-1 provide the parts outside the CDR3, is GAGVSQSPSNKVTEKGKDVELRCDPISGHTALYWYRQSLGQGLEFLIYFQGNSAPDKSGLPSDRFSAERTGGSVSTLTIQRTQQEDSAVYLCASSLWTSDNEQFFGPGTRLTVL.

The chain couples TRBV28 to TRBJ1-6; 8 bases align to TRBD1. The V segment lost 5 bases and the J segment 14 bases; nucleotides outside the gene matches: 11. The CDR3 covers 14 residues. Germline-derived CDR1 and CDR2 are MDHEN and SYDVKM. CDR3 coding DNA: TGTGCCAGCAGTGGGGCAGGGGGCTCTCTGGCCCTCCACTTT. It encodes CASSGAGGSLALHF.

This clonotype was found a few times. This chain uses TRBV4-3 with TRBJ1-4, with D possibly being TRBD1 (5 bases). Germline loops: CDR1 LGHNA, CDR2 YSLEER. The V and J ends lost 0 bases and 6 bases respectively, with 11 bases between them. This CDR3 has 15 amino acids. The CDR3 DNA reads TGCGCCAGCAGCCAAGATGCCAGGGCGGATGAAAAACTGTTTTTT. This encodes CASSQDARADEKLFF.

This clonotype was picked up a small number of times. J is TRBJ2-3 and V is TRBV7-2, with no clear D. This CDR3 has 13 residues. CDR1 and CDR2 from the germline V gene are SGHTA and FQGNSA. The ends were cut back, 3 bases at V and 4 bases at J, with 8 bases in the middle. The CDR3 spells CASSFLVADTQYF. The DNA of the CDR3 is TGTGCCAGCAGCTTCCTAGTCGCAGATACGCAGTATTTT.

This clonotype was seen a handful of times. V is TRBV12-3 or TRBV12-4 and J is TRBJ1-2; D not resolved. Trimming left V 3 bases short and J 3 bases short, with 17 bases between. This CDR3 region has 16 residues. Here the CDR3 DNA reads TGTGCCAGCAGTTTTATGGGTTACGGACCCCACTATGGCTACACCTTC. Translating gives CASSFMGYGPHYGYTF.

This rearrangement joins TRBV12-3 or TRBV12-4 to TRBJ2-5, with TRBD1 as a possible D gene (6 bases). V was pared by 5 bases and J by 4 bases, with 20 bases between. The CDR3 extends over 16 amino acids. CDR3 nucleotides: TGTGCCAGCAGTCCTACCGGGACACCTAAGGGAGAGACCCAGTACTTC. It codes for CASSPTGTPKGETQYF.

This clonotype was recorded a few times. The J gene is TRBJ1-6, the V gene TRBV5-1; D is undetermined. The germline V and J ends were trimmed by 1 base and 8 bases, with 10 bases remaining between them. The CDR3 consists of 14 residues. Germline V gives CDR1 SGHRS, CDR2 YFSETQ. CDR3 in DNA: TGCGCCAGCAGCTTGATATTTGGGGATTCACCCCTCCACTTT. Translation: CASSLIFGDSPLHF.

V gene TRBV12-3 or TRBV12-4 combines with J gene TRBJ2-1, with 7 bases lining up with TRBD1. The CDR3 totals 13 residues. V trimming: 3 bases; J trimming: 8 bases; junction bases outside the gene matches: 4. The CDR3 nucleotides are TGTGCCAGCAGTTTGGCGAGGGGGCATGAGCAGTTCTTC. It translates to CASSLARGHEQFF.

This clonotype was detected a few times. The CDR3 coding sequence is TGCGCCAGCATTTGGGGGACGGGGGACATGAACACTGAAGCTTTCTTT. Its protein product is CASIWGTGDMNTEAFF. The V call is TRBV5-1, the J call TRBJ1-1, with D possibly being TRBD1 (6 bases). Germline CDR1 and CDR2: SGHRS and YFSETQ. The V end was cut by 6 bases, the J end by 0 bases, with 18 bases between. The CDR3 consists of 16 residues.

The chain has TRBV7-8 and TRBJ2-1, with TRBD2 matching 8 bases. Germline V gives CDR1 SGHVS, CDR2 FQNEAQ. V lost 4 bases, J lost 6 bases, and 2 bases stayed unmatched. The CDR3 length is 13 residues. This CDR3 is CASSSTSGNEQFF. CDR3 nucleotides: TGTGCCAGCAGCTCCACTAGCGGCAATGAGCAGTTCTTC.

This chain uses TRBV4-1 with TRBJ1-2; TRBD1 might be the D (5 bases). The CDR3 runs 15 residues. Germline V lookup: CDR1 MGHRA, CDR2 YSYEKL. The germline V and J ends were trimmed by 2 bases and 3 bases, with 13 bases remaining between them. The DNA of the CDR3 is TGCGCCAGCAGCCAAAGAGAGGGACTCTACTATGGCTACACCTTC. It is translated as CASSQREGLYYGYTF.

There are a few counts of this clonotype. The chain employs TRBV14 and TRBJ2-2; D ambiguous. V lost 0 bases and J 7 bases, leaving 9 bases between the germline ends. Germline V gene data show CDR1 as SGHDN and CDR2 as FVKESK. The CDR3 has 14 amino acids. CDR3 in DNA: TGTGCCAGCAGCCAAGAACTCCGCGACGGGGAGCTGTTTTTT. Translating it yields CASSQELRDGELFF.

CDR3 loop: CASSLSPGHYSYNEQFF. The CDR3 coding sequence is TGTGCCAGCAGTTTATCCCCGGGACACTACTCCTACAATGAGCAGTTCTTC. The J gene is TRBJ2-1, the V gene TRBV12-3 or TRBV12-4; possible D gene TRBD1, 6 bases. The CDR3 loop spans 17 amino acids. Trimming shortened V by 2 bases and J by 0 bases, and 14 bases separated the two germline ends.

V usage is TRBV28 and J usage is TRBJ1-5; D might be TRBD1 (6 bases). In germline, CDR1 is MDHEN, CDR2 SYDVKM. This CDR3 contains 15 residues. V was shortened by 4 bases and J by 6 bases, with 16 bases between the two germline ends. DNA of the CDR3: TGTGCCAGCAGTTGGGGGTTAGGGGGAAGTCAGCCCCAGCATTTT. Its translation is CASSWGLGGSQPQHF.

This clonotype was found a few times. The chain carries TRBV7-6 and TRBJ2-1; D remains ambiguous. This CDR3 region has 12 residues. The V gene lost 4 bases and the J gene lost 9 bases, with 10 bases spanning the gap. Germline loops: CDR1 SGHVS, CDR2 FNYEAQ. CDR3 loop: CASSSHSSEQFF. The CDR3 bases are TGTGCCAGCAGCTCCCACTCAAGTGAGCAGTTCTTC.

This chain connects TRBV6-5 to TRBJ2-1; perhaps D is TRBD1 or TRBD2 (5 bases each). Germline CDR1 MNHEY, CDR2 SVGAGI. The CDR3 is made up of 15 amino acids. The germline V and J ends were trimmed by 4 bases and 4 bases, with 14 bases remaining between them. DNA for the CDR3: TGTGCCAGCAGTTCCCCCTGGGACCAATACAATGAGCAGTTCTTC. It encodes CASSSPWDQYNEQFF.

This rearrangement joins TRBV4-1 to TRBJ1-2; 10 nucleotides align to TRBD1. Germline V gene lookup returns CDR1 MGHRA and CDR2 YSYEKL. J gave up 4 bases and V 0 bases, and 14 bases lay outside the gene matches. The CDR3 loop spans 19 amino acids. The CDR3 sequence is CASSQDVGQGSFGGYGYTF. In nucleotides, the CDR3 is TGCGCCAGCAGCCAAGATGTGGGACAGGGGTCGTTCGGCGGCTATGGCTACACCTTC.

This clonotype came up a few times. The chain carries TRBV7-9 and TRBJ2-7; perhaps D is TRBD1 or TRBD2 (5 bases each). The germline gives CDR1 SEHNR, CDR2 FQNEAQ (reference sequence). The length of the CDR3 is 11 residues. CDR3 nucleotides: TGTGCCAGCAGCTTAGAAGGGACCCTAACCGTC. This gives the protein CASSLEGTLTV.

This clonotype has a handful of counts. The chain employs TRBV9 and TRBJ2-3; no clear D. V gave up 0 bases and J gave up 3 bases, with 8 bases separating them. Germline V CDR1 and CDR2: SGDLS, YYNGEE. This CDR3 is built from 14 residues. CDR3 sequence reads: CASSVAPLTDTQYF. The DNA for the CDR3 is TGTGCCAGCAGCGTAGCTCCGTTAACAGATACGCAGTATTTT.

This clonotype was counted a few times. This rearrangement joins TRBV7-2 to TRBJ2-7; 7 bases agree with TRBD1. CDR1 and CDR2 (germline): SGHTA, FQGNSA. V gave up 4 bases and J gave up 2 bases; unmatched junction bases: 5. The CDR3 loop spans 14 amino acids. CDR3 DNA: TGTGCCAGCAGCTCAGGGGGATTGACCTACGAGCAGTACTTC. Translated, it gives CASSSGGLTYEQYF.

In its sample, this clonotype was seen a few times. The CDR3, as DNA: TGTGCCAGCAGCCAAGAAGCAGTGAGGAACACTGAAGCTTTCTTT. Protein sequence: CASSQEAVRNTEAFF. This chain uses TRBV3-1 with TRBJ1-1; D is unresolved. This CDR3 has 15 residues. V gave up 0 bases and J gave up 1 base, with 9 bases separating them. The germline gives CDR1 LGHDT, CDR2 YNNKEL (reference sequence).

The chain uses TRBV29-1 and TRBJ1-5; possible D gene TRBD1, 6 bases. The ends were cut back, 6 bases at V and 7 bases at J, with 13 bases in the middle. The CDR3 covers 12 residues. Germline loops: CDR1 SQVTM, CDR2 ANQGSEA. CDR3 in amino acids: CSVGARDQPQHF. For the CDR3, the DNA is TGCAGCGTGGGGGCCCGGGACCAGCCCCAGCATTTT.